These 27 T cell receptor beta chains originate from one sample sequenced in a study of T-cell reconstitution after alpha-beta-depleted transplantation in children. Molecular barcoding with unique molecular identifiers was used for the TCRbeta library. TCRdb itself ran the PCR reads through MiXCR, one entry per CDR3 protein. Among over 550,000 distinct CDR3 sequences listed, approximately 10% were seen once. This material consisted of PBMCs from the stem cell graft donor, taken from the stem cell graft. The receptors stem from a human donor who donated a stem cell graft to a child with acute myeloid leukemia.

The V call is TRBV18, the J call TRBJ2-1, with TRBD1 matching over 8 bases. The CDR3 has 13 amino acids. CDR1 and CDR2 from the germline V gene are KGHSH and LQKENI. The J segment lost 7 bases and the V segment lost 3 bases, leaving 2 bases of the junction unmatched. DNA of the CDR3: TGTGCCAGCTCACCGGGACAGGAGAATGAGCAGTTCTTC. It specifies CASSPGQENEQFF.

J is TRBJ2-2 and V is TRBV7-3; D is unclear. CDR3 length: 14 residues. CDR1 is SGHTA, CDR2 FQGTGA, per germline. V was cut by 5 bases and J by 4 bases, with 11 bases left in between. The CDR3 DNA sequence: TGTGCCAGCAGCCCTTCCTGGGGCACCGGGGAGCTGTTTTTT. It translates to CASSPSWGTGELFF.

The V and J genes are TRBV28 and TRBJ2-7; D is uncertain. The CDR3 contains 14 residues. Trimming took off 7 bases at V and 0 bases at J, with 13 bases between the two ends. Germline CDR1 is MDHEN and CDR2 is SYDVKM. CDR3 nucleotide sequence: TGTGCCAGCATCTCCGGTGGGCCCTCCTACGAGCAGTACTTC. It yields the protein CASISGGPSYEQYF.

This clonotype has only a few counts. This rearrangement joins TRBV14 to TRBJ2-7; TRBD2 might be the D (6 bases). The V end was cut by 4 bases, the J end by 1 base, with 17 bases between. Germline CDR1 and CDR2: SGHDN and FVKESK. The CDR3 loop spans 16 amino acids. The CDR3 reads CASSLMGTDDSYEQYF. The CDR3 DNA reads as TGTGCCAGCAGCCTAATGGGGACTGATGATTCCTACGAGCAGTACTTC. Variable domain in full (rest from reference TRBV14 and TRBJ2-7): EAGVTQFPSHSVIEKGQTVTLRCDPISGHDNLYWYRRVMGKEIKFLLHFVKESKQDESGMPNNRFLAERTGGTYSTLKVQPAELEDSGVYFCASSLMGTDDSYEQYFGPGTRLTVT.

This chain uses TRBV9 with TRBJ2-2, with unresolved D. This CDR3 comprises 14 residues. V lost 3 bases and J 1 base, leaving 7 bases between the germline ends. The V gene's germline CDR1 is SGDLS and CDR2 YYNGEE. DNA for the CDR3: TGTGCCAGCAGCGCGCACATGAACACCGGGGAGCTGTTTTTT. It yields the protein CASSAHMNTGELFF.

This clonotype was detected many times. V usage is TRBV2 and J usage is TRBJ2-2; no reliable D call. Trimming cost V 8 bases and J 2 bases, with 12 bases left between them. The germline V gene has CDR1 SNHLY and CDR2 FYNNEI. This CDR3 comprises 14 residues. This CDR3 reads CASHGRINTGELFF. CDR3 coding DNA: TGTGCCAGCCACGGTAGAATTAACACCGGGGAGCTGTTTTTT.

This clonotype showed up many times. V gene TRBV27 combines with J gene TRBJ1-1, with D tentatively TRBD1 (6 bases). Trimming took 5 bases from V and 2 from J, leaving 15 bases between them. CDR3 length: 15 amino acids. Germline values: CDR1 MNHEY, CDR2 SMNVEV (reference sequence). This CDR3 is CASSRRSGANTEAFF. CDR3 in DNA: TGTGCCAGCAGTCGCCGATCGGGGGCTAACACTGAAGCTTTCTTT.

This clonotype is medium-sized in the sample. Written as DNA, the CDR3 is TGTGCCAGCAGTTTAGGCCCCTCGGGCGGGGAGCTGTTTTTT. The encoded protein is CASSLGPSGGELFF. This rearrangement joins TRBV12-3 or TRBV12-4 to TRBJ2-2; no definite D call. V lost 1 base to trimming and J lost 7 bases, with 10 bases between them. The CDR3 totals 14 residues.

This clonotype was counted a few times. V usage is TRBV20-1 and J usage is TRBJ1-4; D gene unclear. The CDR3 consists of 14 residues. V shed 4 bases and J shed 0 bases, with 9 bases lying between them. Germline CDR1 and CDR2: DFQATT and SNEGSKA (reference sequence). CDR3 protein: CSANPPATNEKLFF. The CDR3 DNA sequence: TGCAGTGCTAACCCCCCCGCAACTAATGAAAAACTGTTTTTT.

This clonotype was picked up many times. The chain uses TRBV10-3 and TRBJ2-1; D gene uncertain. V was clipped by 4 bases and J by 0 bases, with 13 bases between them. The CDR3 consists of 16 residues. CDR1 ENHRY and CDR2 SYGVKD come from the germline V gene. The CDR3 protein is CAISVQDPSSYNEQFF. CDR3 DNA: TGTGCCATCAGTGTCCAAGACCCGAGCTCCTACAATGAGCAGTTCTTC.

This clonotype showed up just a few times. The chain links TRBV7-9 to TRBJ2-7; D may be TRBD1 or TRBD2 (5 bases each). There are 13 residues in the CDR3. The V and J ends lost 6 bases and 0 bases respectively, with 9 bases between them. Germline V lookup: CDR1 SEHNR, CDR2 FQNEAQ (reference sequence). CDR3 loop: CASSPGASYEQYF. The CDR3 DNA sequence: TGTGCCAGCAGTCCCGGGGCCTCCTACGAGCAGTACTTC.

The chain employs TRBV15 and TRBJ2-3, with 11 bases that match TRBD2. J gave up 4 bases and V 0 bases, and 3 bases lay outside the gene matches. CDR1 is LNHNV, CDR2 YYDKDF, per germline (reference sequence). The length of the CDR3 is 16 residues. The CDR3: CATSRELAGDPDTQYF. DNA of the CDR3: TGTGCCACCAGCAGAGAACTAGCGGGAGACCCAGATACGCAGTATTTT. Drawing the rest from reference TRBV15 and TRBJ2-3, the complete variable domain is DAMVIQNPRYQVTQFGKPVTLSCSQTLNHNVMYWYQQKSSQAPKLLFHYYDKDFNNEADTPDNFQSRRPNTSFCFLDIRSPGLGDTAMYLCATSRELAGDPDTQYFGPGTRLTVL.

At least ten counts were recorded for this clonotype. The V call is TRBV12-3 or TRBV12-4, the J call TRBJ2-3, with D perhaps matching TRBD1 or TRBD2 (5 bases each). There are 16 residues in the CDR3. Trimming removed 5 bases at V and 9 bases at J, with 24 bases between. CDR3 residues: CASSPGAAQPIRTQYF. The CDR3 DNA follows: TGTGCCAGCAGTCCCGGGGCGGCACAACCCATCCGGACGCAGTATTTT.

This clonotype was seen only a few times. The V and J genes are TRBV7-3 and TRBJ2-7; D is perhaps TRBD2 (7 bases). V was clipped by 4 bases and J by 2 bases, with 18 bases between them. CDR3 length: 16 amino acids. Germline V lookup: CDR1 SGHTA, CDR2 FQGTGA. CDR3 DNA sequence: TGTGCCAGCAGCTCCCCGGAGGGGGGGCGCCCCTACGAGCAGTACTTC. Encoded protein: CASSSPEGGRPYEQYF.

This clonotype was recorded a few times. The chain links TRBV18 to TRBJ2-2; the D is unclear. Germline-derived CDR1 and CDR2 are KGHSH and LQKENI. The CDR3 has 19 amino acids. Trimming stripped 0 bases from V and 2 bases from J, with 19 bases between. The CDR3 loop is CASSPPSIARALNTGELFF. The CDR3 DNA sequence: TGTGCCAGCTCACCACCGTCGATAGCTAGAGCCCTAAACACCGGGGAGCTGTTTTTT.

This clonotype has just a few counts. This chain uses TRBV7-3 with TRBJ2-3; TRBD2 matches 8 bases. The CDR3 consists of 15 residues. The germline CDR1 and CDR2 sequences are SGHTA and FQGTGA. V shed 5 bases and J 2 bases; nucleotides not matched to a gene: 6. The CDR3 sequence: CASSPGLAPTDTQYF. The CDR3 DNA follows: TGTGCCAGCAGCCCTGGACTAGCCCCCACAGATACGCAGTATTTT.

This clonotype occurred a few times. The genes are TRBV20-1 and TRBJ2-1; 10 bases line up with TRBD2. The CDR3 has 20 residues. The V gene's germline CDR1 is DFQATT and CDR2 SNEGSKA (reference sequence). The V gene end was trimmed by 3 bases and the J gene end by 4 bases; junction bases not matched to a gene: 21. The CDR3 here is CSARPGLASHNSPLYNEQFF. The CDR3, as DNA: TGCAGTGCTAGGCCGGGACTAGCGTCACATAACTCGCCCCTTTACAATGAGCAGTTCTTC.

This clonotype was picked up many times. V and J are TRBV28 and TRBJ1-5; D call uncertain. Germline lookup yields CDR1 MDHEN and CDR2 SYDVKM. The CDR3 covers 14 residues. Trimming removed 6 bases at V and 4 bases at J, with 13 bases between. This chain's CDR3 is CASRGVESNQPQHF. The CDR3 DNA reads TGTGCCAGCAGGGGCGTTGAAAGTAATCAGCCCCAGCATTTT.

This clonotype was seen ten or more times. The chain uses TRBV12-3 or TRBV12-4 and TRBJ2-3, with D perhaps matching TRBD1 (5 bases). The CDR3 consists of 17 residues. V dropped 3 bases and J dropped 3 bases, with 19 bases sitting between them. This CDR3 reads CASSLVQGQFRTDTQYF. The CDR3 DNA reads TGTGCCAGCAGTTTGGTCCAGGGTCAGTTTAGGACAGATACGCAGTATTTT.

The chain carries TRBV7-2 and TRBJ1-1; no definite D call. From germline, CDR1 is SGHTA and CDR2 FQGNSA. This CDR3 contains 12 residues. The V gene lost 3 bases and the J gene lost 7 bases, with 9 bases spanning the gap. As DNA, the CDR3 is TGTGCCAGCAGCTTCTACCAGAATGAAGCTTTCTTT. This gives the protein CASSFYQNEAFF.

This clonotype occurred a few times. The chain has TRBV28 and TRBJ2-1; 7 bases fit TRBD2. Germline CDR1 and CDR2: MDHEN and SYDVKM. This CDR3 is 16 amino acids long. Unmatched junction bases numbered 22, after V lost 10 bases and J lost 10 bases. The CDR3 DNA reads as TGTGCCACCACGTCCTCGGGGGGAGGCTACGGGCGAGAGCAGTTCTTC. Encoded protein: CATTSSGGGYGREQFF. Variable domain in full (rest from reference TRBV28 and TRBJ2-1): DVKVTQSSRYLVKRTGEKVFLECVQDMDHENMFWYRQDPGLGLRLIYFSYDVKMKEKGDIPEGYSVSREKKERFSLILESASTNQTSMYLCATTSSGGGYGREQFFGPGTRLTVL.

The chain couples TRBV6-2 or TRBV6-3 to TRBJ1-2; D possibly corresponds to TRBD1 (5 bases). Germline values: CDR1 MNHEY, CDR2 SVGEGT. The CDR3 has 15 residues. Trimming cost V 0 bases and J 3 bases, with 11 bases left between them. Here the CDR3 reads CASSYSTGGHYGYTF. Written as DNA, the CDR3 is TGTGCCAGCAGTTACTCTACAGGAGGACACTATGGCTACACCTTC.

The V gene is TRBV18, the J gene TRBJ2-7; TRBD1 matches at 10 bases. Germline V gives CDR1 KGHSH, CDR2 LQKENI. V shed 4 bases, J shed 1 base, and the junction held 10 bases outside the gene matches. The length of the CDR3 is 17 residues. CDR3 nucleotides: TGTGCCAGCTCACAAACGGTTCCGGGACAGGGGTCCTACGAGCAGTACTTC. Its protein product is CASSQTVPGQGSYEQYF.

The chain joins TRBV12-3 or TRBV12-4 to TRBJ1-1; D is unclear. The CDR3 sequence is 13 residues long. Trimming shortened V by 2 bases and J by 0 bases, and 4 bases separated the two germline ends. The CDR3 coding sequence is TGTGCCAGCAGTTTAATCATGAACACTGAAGCTTTCTTT. This sequence encodes CASSLIMNTEAFF.

Only a few counts were recorded for this clonotype. The chain couples TRBV11-2 to TRBJ2-5, with TRBD2 as a possible D gene (6 bases). This CDR3 spans 15 amino acids. Germline CDR1 SGHAT, CDR2 FQNNGV. V was shortened by 2 bases and J by 2 bases, with 12 bases between the two germline ends. The CDR3 nucleotides read TGTGCCAGCAGCTTATACCGGACTATACAAGAGACCCAGTACTTC. Amino acid sequence: CASSLYRTIQETQYF. Supplemented by reference TRBV11-2 and TRBJ2-5, the full variable domain reads EAGVAQSPRYKIIEKRQSVAFWCNPISGHATLYWYQQILGQGPKLLIQFQNNGVVDDSQLPKDRFSAERLKGVDSTLKIQPAKLEDSAVYLCASSLYRTIQETQYFGPGTRLLVL.

The chain employs TRBV7-8 and TRBJ2-5; the D gene is possibly TRBD1 (8 bases). Trimming took 5 bases from V and 1 from J, leaving 23 bases between them. This CDR3 is built from 18 residues. Per germline, CDR1 SGHVS and CDR2 FQNEAQ. CDR3 region: CASSAPGGRTGSQETQYF. DNA of the CDR3: TGTGCCAGCAGCGCCCCCGGGGGGAGGACAGGGAGCCAAGAGACCCAGTACTTC. Full variable domain (missing parts from reference TRBV7-8 and TRBJ2-5): GAGVSQSPRYKVAKRGQDVALRCDPISGHVSLFWYQQALGQGPEFLTYFQNEAQLDKSGLPSDRFFAERPEGSVSTLKIQRTQQEDSAVYLCASSAPGGRTGSQETQYFGPGTRLLVL.

There are a few counts of this clonotype. The rearrangement uses TRBV29-1 and TRBJ2-7; D ambiguous. The CDR3 runs 12 residues. Trimming left V 3 bases short and J 5 bases short, with 11 bases between. Per germline, CDR1 SQVTM and CDR2 ANQGSEA. The DNA for the CDR3 is TGCAGCGTTGACGTACAGACCAACGAGCAGTACTTC. Translation: CSVDVQTNEQYF.